A selection of T cell receptor beta chains follows, all from one sample in a study of T cell responses to AZD1222 COVID-19 vaccine. Sequencing used immunoSEQ multiplex PCR; TCRdb keeps in-frame clones, though not all of them. The table lists more than 95,000 clones, 88% of them singletons. This specimen was peripheral blood, taken on day 0 of AZD1222 vaccination. Source of these receptors: an adult in good health. Each CDR3 is given with its conserved first and last residue. D genes are given only for firm matches. Some rows have no size entry. The others give once, few or many, or a class for an expanded clone.

V	D	J	size	DNA	CDR3
TRBV9	TRBD1	TRBJ1-1	-	TGTGCCAGCAGCGAGCAGGGGGGCTTGAACACTGAAGCTTTCTTT	CASSEQGGLNTEAFF
TRBV14	-	TRBJ2-1	few	TGTGCCAGCAGCCAAGATCTTGCCGGCCGGGAGCAGTTCTTC	CASSQDLAGREQFF
TRBV29-1	-	TRBJ2-7	-	TGCAGCGTTGAAGATGAGGTTCGCGAGCAGTACTTC	CSVEDEVREQYF
TRBV6-6	TRBD1	TRBJ2-7	once	TGTGCCAGCAGTTACGTTGACAGGGCTCTCGAGCAGTACTTC	CASSYVDRALEQYF
TRBV14	TRBD2	TRBJ2-7	-	TGTGCCAGCAGCCAAGGGCCCATAACCGGGACTAGCGGGATCTATACCTACGAGCAGTACTTC	CASSQGPITGTSGIYTYEQYF
TRBV9	-	TRBJ1-3	-	TGTGCCAGCAGCGCGCAGAGTATCTCTGGAAACACCATATATTTT	CASSAQSISGNTIYF
TRBV19	TRBD2	TRBJ2-7	-	TGTGCCAGTAGTTCCGGGGGGGTAGCCTGGGAGCAGTACTTC	CASSSGGVAWEQYF
TRBV19	-	TRBJ1-5	-	TGTGCCAGTAATAGGGAATTACTTAATCAGCCCCAGCATTTT	CASNRELLNQPQHF
TRBV7-6	TRBD2	TRBJ2-7	few	TGTGCCAGCAGCTCCCGAGCGGGGGCCGACTCCTACGAGCAGTACTTC	CASSSRAGADSYEQYF
TRBV5-1	TRBD1	TRBJ1-1	-	TGCGCCAGCAATCCGGTCGGACAGGGCGCTGAAGCTTTCTTT	CASNPVGQGAEAFF
TRBV2	-	TRBJ1-4	-	TGTGCCAGCAGTGTGGCCGGGAATGAAAAACTGTTTTTT	CASSVAGNEKLFF
TRBV10-3	-	TRBJ2-1	once	TGTGCCATCAGTGACCAGGGGGGGCCAGACTACAATGAGCAGTTCTTC	CAISDQGGPDYNEQFF
TRBV6-4	-	TRBJ2-1	-	TGTGCCAGCAGTGACCTCGGGGGAACCTACAATGAGCAGTTCTTC	CASSDLGGTYNEQFF
TRBV6-5	TRBD2	TRBJ2-7	-	TGTGCCAGCAGTTACTTTGGCGGGGGCTCCTACGAGCAGTACTTC	CASSYFGGGSYEQYF
TRBV6-5	-	TRBJ2-1	once	TGTGCCAGCAGTTACTCCGGAAGCTCCTACAATGAGCAGTTCTTC	CASSYSGSSYNEQFF
TRBV25-1	TRBD2	TRBJ2-3	few	TGTGCCAGCAGTAGCGGGAGGGCGCAGTATTTT	CASSSGRAQYF
TRBV5-1	-	TRBJ1-6	-	TGCGCCAGCAGCTTGACGGACGTGAGTTCACCCCTCCACTTT	CASSLTDVSSPLHF